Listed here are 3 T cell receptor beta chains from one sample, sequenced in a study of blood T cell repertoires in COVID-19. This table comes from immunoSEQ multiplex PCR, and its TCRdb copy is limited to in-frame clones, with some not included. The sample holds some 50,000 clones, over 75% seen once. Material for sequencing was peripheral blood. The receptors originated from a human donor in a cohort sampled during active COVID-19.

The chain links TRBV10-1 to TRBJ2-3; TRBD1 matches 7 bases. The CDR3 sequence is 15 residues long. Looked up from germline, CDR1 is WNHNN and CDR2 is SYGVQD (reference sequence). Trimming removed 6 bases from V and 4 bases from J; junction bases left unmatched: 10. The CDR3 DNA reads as TGCGCCAGCAGAGGACCTGGACAGGCCTCAGATACGCAGTATTTT. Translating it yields CASRGPGQASDTQYF.

The CDR3 DNA reads as TGTGCCAGCAGTTACGGAAACAGGGATACGCAGTATTTT. It encodes CASSYGNRDTQYF. The chain combines TRBV6-5 with TRBJ2-3; possibly TRBD1 for D (5 bases). Trimming removed 2 bases at V and 6 bases at J, with 9 bases between. Germline assignment: CDR1 MNHEY and CDR2 SVGAGI. The CDR3 runs 13 residues.

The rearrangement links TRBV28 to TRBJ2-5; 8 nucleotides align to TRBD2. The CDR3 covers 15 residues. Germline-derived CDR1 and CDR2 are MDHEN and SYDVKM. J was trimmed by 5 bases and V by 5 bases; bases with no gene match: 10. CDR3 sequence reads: CASSPTGAGGETQYF. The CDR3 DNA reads TGTGCCAGCAGTCCCACGGGGGCGGGAGGTGAGACCCAGTACTTC. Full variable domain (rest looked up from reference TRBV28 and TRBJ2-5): DVKVTQSSRYLVKRTGEKVFLECVQDMDHENMFWYRQDPGLGLRLIYFSYDVKMKEKGDIPEGYSVSREKKERFSLILESASTNQTSMYLCASSPTGAGGETQYFGPGTRLLVL.